The 20 T cell receptor beta chains presented below share a single source sample, sequenced in a study of Tregs in tolerant kidney transplant recipients. Method: immunoSEQ multiplex PCR; TCRdb's copy keeps in-frame clones and lacks some. The sample contains 85,000 to 100,000 clones, 80% to 95% of which appear only once. The starting material was CD4+ T cells from blood, obtained before the transplant. The receptors here all came from a human donor who received a combined kidney and bone marrow transplant.

The genes are TRBV14 and TRBJ2-2, with 9 bases aligning to TRBD1. V shed 3 bases and J 9 bases; nucleotides not matched to a gene: 8. The CDR3 spans 15 residues. Germline CDR1 is SGHDN and CDR2 is FVKESK. The CDR3 DNA is TGTGCCAGCAGCCACCAGGACAGGGGCCACCGGGAGCTGTTTTTT. This translates into CASSHQDRGHRELFF.

This chain connects TRBV18 to TRBJ1-2; D is possibly TRBD1 (6 bases). Germline loops: CDR1 KGHSH, CDR2 LQKENI. V gave up 6 bases and J gave up 3 bases, with 14 bases separating them. The CDR3 runs 14 residues. The CDR3 loop reads CASSPVEGDYGYTF. Written as DNA, the CDR3 is TGTGCCAGCTCCCCCGTAGAGGGGGACTATGGCTACACCTTC.

This sequence joins TRBV5-1 and TRBJ2-1; 7 nucleotides agree with TRBD2. With 0 bases clipped from V and 6 bases from J, the junction kept 3 bases outside the gene matches. The CDR3 is 14 residues long. Germline loops: CDR1 SGHRS, CDR2 YFSETQ. The CDR3 sequence is CASSLAGGLNEQFF. The CDR3 coding sequence is TGCGCCAGCAGCTTGGCGGGGGGACTCAATGAGCAGTTCTTC.

The chain is built from TRBV5-5 and TRBJ2-1; possibly TRBD2 for D (5 bases). The V end lost 1 base, the J end lost 5 bases, and 10 bases lay between the germline ends. CDR3 size: 14 residues. From germline, CDR1 is SGHKS and CDR2 YYEKEE (reference sequence). CDR3 coding DNA: TGTGCCAGCAGCTTGACCCCAGCGGACAATGAGCAGTTCTTC. It specifies CASSLTPADNEQFF.

This clone was observed a single time. The chain has TRBV27 and TRBJ1-1; TRBD1 matches 7 bases. V shed 1 base, J shed 0 bases, and the junction held 11 bases outside the gene matches. The CDR3 sequence is 18 residues long. Germline CDR1 and CDR2: MNHEY and SMNVEV (reference sequence). CDR3 in amino acids: CASSLFSIPGQLNTEAFF. For the CDR3, the DNA is TGTGCCAGCAGTTTATTTAGTATCCCGGGACAGCTGAACACTGAAGCTTTCTTT.

The V call is TRBV15, the J call TRBJ2-3, with D perhaps TRBD2 (6 bases). This CDR3 spans 19 amino acids. Germline V lookup: CDR1 LNHNV, CDR2 YYDKDF (reference sequence). Trimming left V 0 bases short and J 2 bases short, with 21 bases between. The CDR3: CATSRDFPGGRDATDTQYF. DNA of the CDR3: TGTGCCACCAGCAGAGATTTTCCCGGGGGACGGGACGCCACAGATACGCAGTATTTT. Using reference TRBV15 and TRBJ2-3 for the parts outside the CDR3, the full variable domain is DAMVIQNPRYQVTQFGKPVTLSCSQTLNHNVMYWYQQKSSQAPKLLFHYYDKDFNNEADTPDNFQSRRPNTSFCFLDIRSPGLGDTAMYLCATSRDFPGGRDATDTQYFGPGTRLTVL.

This chain uses TRBV7-9 with TRBJ1-5; D may be TRBD1 (5 bases). V lost 3 bases, J lost 4 bases, and 7 bases lay in between. CDR3 length equals 13 residues. Germline V lookup: CDR1 SEHNR, CDR2 FQNEAQ (reference sequence). The CDR3 reads CASSLTENQPQHF. DNA for the CDR3: TGTGCCAGCAGCTTGACAGAAAATCAGCCCCAGCATTTT.

The CDR3 region is CASSSDRGAETQYF. The CDR3 DNA reads as TGTGCCAGCAGCTCGGACAGGGGCGCCGAGACCCAGTACTTC. The V gene is TRBV28, the J gene TRBJ2-5; the match to TRBD1 covers 9 bases. Germline CDR1 and CDR2: MDHEN and SYDVKM. Germline trimming cut 6 bases from V and 5 bases from J; bases unmatched to any gene: 7. This CDR3 is 14 amino acids long.

This chain joins TRBV7-3 and TRBJ2-7, with 11 bases fitting TRBD1. V lost 0 bases, J lost 4 bases, and 2 bases stayed unmatched. The CDR3 consists of 15 residues. Germline V gene data show CDR1 as SGHTA and CDR2 as FQGTGA. The CDR3, as DNA: TGTGCCAGCAGCTTAACGGGACAGGGGGGTTACGAGCAGTACTTC. Residues: CASSLTGQGGYEQYF.

The chain combines TRBV7-3 with TRBJ2-5, with a tentative D call TRBD2 (5 bases). The germline CDR1 and CDR2 sequences are SGHTA and FQGTGA. The length of the CDR3 is 18 residues. Trimming removed 2 bases at V and 5 bases at J, with 24 bases between. CDR3 coding DNA: TGTGCCAGCAGCTTAGTTTCATTGGGAGTCGGCAGGAAGGAGACCCAGTACTTC. Its translation: CASSLVSLGVGRKETQYF.

The count of this clone is one. The rearrangement uses TRBV28 and TRBJ2-5, with D possibly being TRBD1 (5 bases). Looked up from germline, CDR1 is MDHEN and CDR2 is SYDVKM. The ends were cut back, 5 bases at V and 2 bases at J, with 21 bases in the middle. The CDR3 has 17 residues. The CDR3, as DNA: TGTGCCAGCAGTATCTTAGGACAATACAGTAGTCAAGAGACCCAGTACTTC. Residues: CASSILGQYSSQETQYF.

The chain combines TRBV23-1 with TRBJ2-7; D might be TRBD1 (7 bases). TRBV23-1 is noted as an ORF with a role that remains uncertain. The CDR3 extends over 17 amino acids. Trimming left V 2 bases short and J 4 bases short, with 21 bases between. This CDR3 is CASSQPRAGRGEYEQYF. Here the CDR3 DNA reads TGCGCCAGCAGTCAACCCAGGGCGGGCAGGGGGGAATACGAGCAGTACTTC.

This chain links TRBV7-9 with TRBJ2-7; a possible D gene is TRBD1 (5 bases). The germline CDR1 and CDR2 sequences are SEHNR and FQNEAQ (reference sequence). The CDR3 runs 13 residues. Deletions cut 0 bases from V and 3 bases from J, with 6 bases between. In DNA, the CDR3 is TGTGCCAGCAGCTTAGCGGGGCACTACGAGCAGTACTTC. It translates to CASSLAGHYEQYF.

This chain joins TRBV28 and TRBJ2-5; perhaps TRBD1 as D (5 bases). Trimming removed 10 bases at V and 5 bases at J, with 14 bases between. Germline V gives CDR1 MDHEN, CDR2 SYDVKM. CDR3 size: 12 residues. The CDR3 loop reads CATNGAMETQYF. DNA for the CDR3: TGTGCCACTAATGGGGCAATGGAGACCCAGTACTTC.

Note on this clone: Distinct nucleotide sequences in the sample also encode this CDR3. V usage is TRBV5-6 and J usage is TRBJ1-2, with 8 bases fitting TRBD1. Losses at the gene ends were 0 bases for V and 4 bases for J; bases not matched to a gene: 5. The CDR3 totals 15 residues. Germline V gene data show CDR1 as SGHDT and CDR2 as YYEEEE. The chain's CDR3 is CASSLAEGTGYGYTF. In nucleotides, the CDR3 is TGTGCCAGCAGCTTGGCCGAAGGGACAGGCTATGGCTACACCTTC. Filled out from reference TRBV5-6 and TRBJ1-2, the complete variable domain reads DAGVTQSPTHLIKTRGQQVTLRCSPKSGHDTVSWYQQALGQGPQFIFQYYEEEERQRGNFPDRFSGHQFPNYSSELNVNALLLGDSALYLCASSLAEGTGYGYTFGSGTRLTVV.

This chain connects TRBV19 to TRBJ2-2; 8 bases line up with TRBD2. Per germline, CDR1 LNHDA and CDR2 SQIVND (reference sequence). This CDR3 has 15 amino acids. J gave up 5 bases and V 3 bases, and 5 bases lay outside the gene matches. CDR3 DNA sequence: TGTGCCAGTAGTATGGGCGGGGGGATTACCGGGGAGCTGTTTTTT. The encoded protein is CASSMGGGITGELFF.

The gene calls are TRBV15 and TRBJ2-7; D remains ambiguous. V lost 1 base and J lost 3, with 7 bases in between. This CDR3 contains 13 residues. CDR1 and CDR2 from the germline V gene are LNHNV and YYDKDF (reference sequence). As DNA, the CDR3 is TGTGCCACCAGCAGAGGAACTTTCTACGAGCAGTACTTC. It encodes CATSRGTFYEQYF.

V gene TRBV7-2 combines with J gene TRBJ2-3, with 15 bases aligning to TRBD2. J lost 9 bases, V lost 5 bases, and 9 bases had no gene match. Germline lookup yields CDR1 SGHTA and CDR2 FQGNSA. The CDR3 spans 16 residues. CDR3 loop: CASSLRTSGGARTQYF. The CDR3 region has the DNA TGTGCCAGCAGCCTAAGGACTAGCGGGGGGGCCCGGACGCAGTATTTT.

V usage is TRBV5-1 and J usage is TRBJ1-1; D unclear. The germline CDR1 and CDR2 sequences are SGHRS and YFSETQ. The CDR3 has 15 amino acids. Deletions cut 3 bases from V and 6 bases from J, with 18 bases between. The CDR3, as DNA: TGCGCCAGCAGCTGGAGGTGGCAGCAAGGAGCTGAAGCTTTCTTT. Translated: CASSWRWQQGAEAFF. Based on the CDR3 plus reference TRBV5-1 and TRBJ1-1, the full variable domain is KAGVTQTPRYLIKTRGQQVTLSCSPISGHRSVSWYQQTPGQGLQFLFEYFSETQRNKGNFPGRFSGRQFSNSRSEMNVSTLELGDSALYLCASSWRWQQGAEAFFGQGTRLTVV.

The chain uses TRBV7-9 and TRBJ1-2; 9 nucleotides match TRBD1. Trimming took 4 bases from V and 4 from J; bases not matched to a gene: 4. Looked up from germline, CDR1 is SEHNR and CDR2 is FQNEAQ (reference sequence). The CDR3 is made up of 14 amino acids. This chain's CDR3 is CASSSTTGGYGYTF. CDR3 nucleotides: TGTGCCAGCAGCTCAACGACAGGGGGCTATGGCTACACCTTC.